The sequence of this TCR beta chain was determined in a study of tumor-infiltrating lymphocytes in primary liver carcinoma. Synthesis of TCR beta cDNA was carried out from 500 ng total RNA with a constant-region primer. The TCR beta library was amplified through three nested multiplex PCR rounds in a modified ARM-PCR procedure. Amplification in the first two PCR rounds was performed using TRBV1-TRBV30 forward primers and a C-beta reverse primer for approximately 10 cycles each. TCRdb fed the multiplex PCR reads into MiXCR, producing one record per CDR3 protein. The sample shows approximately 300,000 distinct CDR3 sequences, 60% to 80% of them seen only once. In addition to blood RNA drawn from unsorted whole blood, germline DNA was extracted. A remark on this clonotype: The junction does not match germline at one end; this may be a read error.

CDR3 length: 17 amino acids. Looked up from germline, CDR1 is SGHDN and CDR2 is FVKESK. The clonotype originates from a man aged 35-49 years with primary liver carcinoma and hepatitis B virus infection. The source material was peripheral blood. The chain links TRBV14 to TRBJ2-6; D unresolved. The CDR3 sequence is CASSHGSSRSGTNVLTF. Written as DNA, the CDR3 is TGTGCCAGCAGCCATGGTAGTTCACGCTCTGGGACCAACGTCCTGACTTTC.